The entry below gives a single TCR beta chain sequence along with its context. The record originates from a study of early stage breast cancer tumors. Only in-frame clones appear in the TCRdb table, and some are missing; sequencing was by immunoSEQ multiplex PCR. The table shows 25,000 to 35,000 clones, with just under 75% occurring only once. The receptor's source is a person aged 40 to 49 with breast cancer. Sequenced: blood.

The CDR3 nucleotides are TGTGCCAGTCAAAGGCAGGGGGGCACCGGGGAGCTGTTTTTT. Translating gives CASQRQGGTGELFF. This rearrangement joins TRBV2 to TRBJ2-2; TRBD1 might be the D (7 bases). The germline V gene has CDR1 SNHLY and CDR2 FYNNEI. Deletions cut 9 bases from V and 4 bases from J, with 15 bases between. The CDR3 consists of 14 residues.